This T cell receptor (beta chain) was captured by sequencing in a study of spatial heterogeneity in lung cancer. Study background: Counts of TCR transcripts in tumor regions tracked strongly with a T cell module score that came from matched bulk RNA-seq. Each distinct TCR and UMI combination averaged more than ten appearances in raw reads.

General study points: One measure, the expanded intratumoral alpha and beta TCR count, tracked tumor mutation counts.

Deletions cut 0 bases from V and 1 base from J, with 6 bases between. Germline-derived CDR1 and CDR2 are SGHKS and YYEKEE (reference sequence). The CDR3 consists of 14 residues. MiXCR was run by TCRdb on the 5' RACE reads, yielding one entry per CDR3 protein. The sample has around 100,000 distinct CDR3 sequences, around 4.8% seen once. This clonotype was picked up a small number of times. Its cognate antigen is unknown. This sample's time point: sample taken at primary tumor resection. The donor group consisted of around 66 patients who had untreated, early-stage non-small cell lung cancer. Whole RNA came from tumor, nontumor lung or frozen PBMC and was sequenced without being sorted.

The chain links TRBV5-5 to TRBJ2-3, with D unclear. The clonotype comes from a male donor with early-stage non-small cell lung cancer. The source material was lung tumor tissue, sampled at surgery. In nucleotides, the CDR3 is TGTGCCAGCAGCTTGGAGGTCCGCACAGATACGCAGTATTTT. This sequence encodes CASSLEVRTDTQYF.